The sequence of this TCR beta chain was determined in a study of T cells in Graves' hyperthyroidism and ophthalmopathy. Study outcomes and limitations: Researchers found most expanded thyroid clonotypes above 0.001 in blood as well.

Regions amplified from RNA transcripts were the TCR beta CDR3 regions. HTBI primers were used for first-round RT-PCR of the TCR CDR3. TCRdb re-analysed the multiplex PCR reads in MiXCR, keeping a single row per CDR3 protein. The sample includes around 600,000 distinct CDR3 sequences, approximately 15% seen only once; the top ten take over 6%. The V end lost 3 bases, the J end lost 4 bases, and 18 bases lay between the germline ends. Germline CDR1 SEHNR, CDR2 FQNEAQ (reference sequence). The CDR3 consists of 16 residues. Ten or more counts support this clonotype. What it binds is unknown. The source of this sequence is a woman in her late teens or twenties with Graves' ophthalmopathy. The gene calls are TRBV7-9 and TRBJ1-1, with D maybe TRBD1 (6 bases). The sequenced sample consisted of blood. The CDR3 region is CASSFRTVGPFTEAFF. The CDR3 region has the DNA TGTGCCAGCAGCTTCAGGACAGTGGGACCGTTCACTGAAGCTTTCTTT.